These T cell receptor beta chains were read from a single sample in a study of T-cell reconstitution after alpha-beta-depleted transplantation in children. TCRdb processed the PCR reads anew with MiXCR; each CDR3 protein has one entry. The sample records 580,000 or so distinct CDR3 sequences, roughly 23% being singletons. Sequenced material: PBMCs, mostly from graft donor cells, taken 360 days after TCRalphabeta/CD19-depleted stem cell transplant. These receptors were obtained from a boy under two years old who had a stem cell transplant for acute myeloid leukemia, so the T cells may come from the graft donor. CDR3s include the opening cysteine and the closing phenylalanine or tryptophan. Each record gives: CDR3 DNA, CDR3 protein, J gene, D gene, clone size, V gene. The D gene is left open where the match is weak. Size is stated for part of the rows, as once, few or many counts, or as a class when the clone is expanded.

DNA: TGCAGCGTTGAAGAAGGAGGGCAGGGAACTGAAGCTTTCTTT; CDR3: CSVEEGGQGTEAFF; J: TRBJ1-1; D: NA; size: few; V: TRBV29-1
DNA: TGCAGCGTCCTAGCCCGGTGGGGCTACACCTTC; CDR3: CSVLARWGYTF; J: TRBJ1-2; D: NA; size: NA; V: TRBV29-1
DNA: TGTGCCAGCAGCTCTGGACGGCCGCGAACCTACGAGCAGTACTTC; CDR3: CASSSGRPRTYEQYF; J: TRBJ2-7; D: NA; size: NA; V: TRBV7-9
DNA: TGCAGATGTAGAAATCTACGAGGGGAAACAGATACGCAGTATTTT; CDR3: CRCRNLRGETDTQYF; J: TRBJ2-3; D: NA; size: NA; V: TRBV20-1
DNA: TGTGCCAGCAGTCAGGGTGTATCAGGGGAAAAACTGTTTTTT; CDR3: CASSQGVSGEKLFF; J: TRBJ1-4; D: NA; size: NA; V: TRBV12-3/TRBV12-4
DNA: TGCAGTGCCACCCCAGGCACTAGCGGGGTACCTGAGCAGTTCTTC; CDR3: CSATPGTSGVPEQFF; J: TRBJ2-1; D: TRBD2; size: many; V: TRBV20-1
DNA: TGTGCCAGCAGTCCGGTCCGGGACAGGGGCAGCAATGAGCAGTTCTTC; CDR3: CASSPVRDRGSNEQFF; J: TRBJ2-1; D: TRBD1; size: many; V: TRBV12-3/TRBV12-4
DNA: TGTGCCAGCAGCCACTGGGCCGTCGGACAAGGAAATGAAAAACTGTTTTTT; CDR3: CASSHWAVGQGNEKLFF; J: TRBJ1-4; D: NA; size: many; V: TRBV3-1
DNA: TGCGCCAGCAGCCAAGTCCCGGGACGGTTCTACGAGCAGTACTTC; CDR3: CASSQVPGRFYEQYF; J: TRBJ2-7; D: NA; size: few; V: TRBV4-3
DNA: TGCAGTGCTAGACCCCAGGGAGCGGGGGGGGTTCTTGACGAGCAGTACTTC; CDR3: CSARPQGAGGVLDEQYF; J: TRBJ2-7; D: TRBD2; size: NA; V: TRBV20-1
DNA: TGTGCCAGCAGCTATGCAGGGGGAGGGAACACTGAAGCTTTCTTT; CDR3: CASSYAGGGNTEAFF; J: TRBJ1-1; D: TRBD1; size: once; V: TRBV7-2
DNA: TGCAGTGCTAGTTCGGGAACTAGCGTCGCCTACGAGCAGTACTTC; CDR3: CSASSGTSVAYEQYF; J: TRBJ2-7; D: TRBD2; size: many; V: TRBV20-1
DNA: TGTGCCAGCAGTACAGGGAGGAAAGGGCCAGCTAACTATGGCTACACCTTC; CDR3: CASSTGRKGPANYGYTF; J: TRBJ1-2; D: NA; size: once; V: TRBV12-3/TRBV12-4
DNA: TGTGCCAGCAGTTTAGCTCACTCCAGGGGTGGTGGCTATGGCTACACCTTC; CDR3: CASSLAHSRGGGYGYTF; J: TRBJ1-2; D: NA; size: many; V: TRBV12-3/TRBV12-4
DNA: TGTGCCAGCAGCTTAGGGGGGGTTCGCACAGATACGCAGTATTTT; CDR3: CASSLGGVRTDTQYF; J: TRBJ2-3; D: NA; size: NA; V: TRBV7-2
DNA: TGTGCCAGCAGCCACCAGGTCGGGGGAAACACCGGGGAGCTGTTTTTT; CDR3: CASSHQVGGNTGELFF; J: TRBJ2-2; D: NA; size: many; V: TRBV7-8
DNA: TGTGCCAGCAGCTTTCCAGGCGAGGGGCTTCAAGAGACCCAGTACTTC; CDR3: CASSFPGEGLQETQYF; J: TRBJ2-5; D: NA; size: NA; V: TRBV7-2
DNA: TGTGCCAGCAGCGGGCCGGGACAGTCCTACGAGCAGTACTTC; CDR3: CASSGPGQSYEQYF; J: TRBJ2-7; D: TRBD1; size: few; V: TRBV11-2
DNA: TGTGCCAGCAGTTACTTGGCGGGGGTCTACGAGCAGTACTTC; CDR3: CASSYLAGVYEQYF; J: TRBJ2-7; D: TRBD2; size: many; V: TRBV6-5
DNA: TGTGCCAGCAGCTCTAAAAAGACCGCGGACAGGGATGCTGAAGCTTTCTTT; CDR3: CASSSKKTADRDAEAFF; J: TRBJ1-1; D: TRBD1; size: many; V: TRBV7-9
DNA: TGTGCCAGCAGCACTCAAAGACGGAGTAATGAAAAACTGTTTTTT; CDR3: CASSTQRRSNEKLFF; J: TRBJ1-4; D: NA; size: NA; V: TRBV7-9
DNA: TGTGCCAGCAGCCAAAGCGGTCTAGCCCGGCCCGGGGAGCTGTTTTTT; CDR3: CASSQSGLARPGELFF; J: TRBJ2-2; D: NA; size: many; V: TRBV3-1
DNA: TGTGCCAGCAGCGACGGGACAGGGGGCTGGACGGTGCAGTACTTC; CDR3: CASSDGTGGWTVQYF; J: TRBJ2-7; D: TRBD1; size: few; V: TRBV7-2
DNA: TGTGCCATCAGCGACTACCAAGAGACCCAGTACTTC; CDR3: CAISDYQETQYF; J: TRBJ2-5; D: NA; size: NA; V: TRBV10-3